This TCR beta chain was recovered during a study of blood T cell repertoires in COVID-19 (dated by TCRdb to the early 2020s). General notes on the study: Samples from collaborators originated in the United States, Italy and Spain and spanned both the acute and convalescent phases of COVID-19. Subjects who had been exposed to COVID-19, were actively infected with it, or had recovered from it provided the deeply sampled blood TCRbeta repertoires that made up the dataset. Where HLA class I and class II types were available, the types were taken from metadata supplied by the sample provider, not from assay-based typing. The material from the prospective study consisted of cDNA or gDNA derived from T cells, B-cell-depleted T cells, or PBMCs. Sample metadata almost always included a de-identified subject ID, COVID-19 status, age in years and sex. The repertoires were made available in a free public database intended to serve as a resource for research on the immune response to SARS-CoV-2. Samples were obtained from the ongoing ImmuneRACE study (first 160 participants) and from over 1,000 subjects provided by 6 global collaborators. Study-wide conclusions, independent of this receptor: The amount of clinical and demographic metadata varied by source and participant and was provided uncurated.

This clone appeared once. No cognate antigen has been identified for it. Nothing much larger sits one base from this clone, and base qualities are not available. TCRbeta CDR3 regions were amplified from genomic DNA using the immunoSEQ Assay, a bias-controlled multiplex PCR. As for how the authors treated the data: Within the assay, amplification of reference gene primers was used to estimate how many nucleated cells each sample contained. To quantify the absolute abundance of each unique TCRbeta CDR3 rearrangement, sequence reads were collapsed and filtered. For each sample, productive Simpson clonality was calculated as the square root of Simpson's diversity index across productive rearrangements. Imported from immuneACCESS, the table was reduced by TCRdb to in-frame sequences with V and J called. These copies leave out some clones; in studies compared against another copy, an unresolved V gene accounts for under half, and the cause of the remainder is not known. D and trimming come from the DNA, and the V and J calls and clone size come from that table. In all, the sample holds 30,000 to 35,000 clones, and 85% of those were seen once. More than 14% of the sample goes to the ten largest clones.

From V the trimming removes 4 bases and from J it removes 0 bases, while the gene matches leave 4 bases of the junction unaccounted for. There are 16 amino acids in the CDR3, from cysteine to phenylalanine inclusive. The sequence is cut down to CDR3 DNA, 48 bases in frame from base 1. The germline V gene gives CDR1 as SGHNT and CDR2 as YENEEA. Whole blood was collected in K2EDTA tubes by collaborating institutions according to the institutions' own protocols. For TCRbeta analysis, collaborators shipped samples in one of three forms: frozen whole blood, isolated PBMCs, or DNA extracted from either of those sample types.

This chain joins TRBV11-3 to TRBJ1-4; 8 central bases correspond to TRBD1. The clonotype was recovered from a human donor with acute or convalescent COVID-19. The donor label of this sample is uncertain. Sequencing was done on a sample of peripheral blood. The CDR3: CASSSGTGTTNEKLFF. The sequenced DNA is TGTGCCAGCAGCTCCGGGACAGGTACAACTAATGAAAAACTGTTTTTT.